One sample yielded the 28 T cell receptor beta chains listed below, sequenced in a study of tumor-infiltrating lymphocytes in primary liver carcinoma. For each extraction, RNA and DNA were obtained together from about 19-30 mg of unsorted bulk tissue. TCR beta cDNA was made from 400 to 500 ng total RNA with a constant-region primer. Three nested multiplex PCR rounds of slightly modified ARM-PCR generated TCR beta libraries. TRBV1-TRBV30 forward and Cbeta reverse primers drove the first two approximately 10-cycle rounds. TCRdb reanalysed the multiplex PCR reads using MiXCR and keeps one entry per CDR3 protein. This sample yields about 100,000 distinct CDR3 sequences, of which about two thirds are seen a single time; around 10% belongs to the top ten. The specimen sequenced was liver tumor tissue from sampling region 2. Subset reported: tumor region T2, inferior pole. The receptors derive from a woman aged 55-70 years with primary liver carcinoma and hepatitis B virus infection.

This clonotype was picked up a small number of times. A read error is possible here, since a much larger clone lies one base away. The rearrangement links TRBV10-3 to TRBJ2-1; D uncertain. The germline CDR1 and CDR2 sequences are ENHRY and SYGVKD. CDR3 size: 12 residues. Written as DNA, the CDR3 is TGTACCATCAGTCAATTCTACAATGAGCAGTTCTTC. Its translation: CTISQFYNEQFF.

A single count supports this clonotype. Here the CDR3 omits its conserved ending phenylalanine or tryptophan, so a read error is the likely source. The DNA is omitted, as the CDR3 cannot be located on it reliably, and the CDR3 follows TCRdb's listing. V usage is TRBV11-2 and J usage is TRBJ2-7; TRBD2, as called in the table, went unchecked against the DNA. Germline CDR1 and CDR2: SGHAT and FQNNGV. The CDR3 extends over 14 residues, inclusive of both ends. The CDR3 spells CAGSLEPRERRAVL.

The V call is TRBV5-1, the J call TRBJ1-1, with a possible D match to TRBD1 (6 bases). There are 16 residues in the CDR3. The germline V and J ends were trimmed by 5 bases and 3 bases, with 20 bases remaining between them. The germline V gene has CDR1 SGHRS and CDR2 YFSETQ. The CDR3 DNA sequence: TGCGCCAGCAGGAGGGGGGCAGGCCGGGTTGACACTGAAGCTTTCTTT. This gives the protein CASRRGAGRVDTEAFF.

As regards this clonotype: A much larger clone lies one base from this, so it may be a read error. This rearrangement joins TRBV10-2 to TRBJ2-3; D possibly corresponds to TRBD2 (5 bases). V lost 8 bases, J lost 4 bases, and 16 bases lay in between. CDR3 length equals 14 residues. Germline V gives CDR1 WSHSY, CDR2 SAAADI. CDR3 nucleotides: TGCGCCAGCCAGAGGTCTCGGGAAGCAGATACGCAGTATTTT. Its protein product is CASQRSREADTQYF.

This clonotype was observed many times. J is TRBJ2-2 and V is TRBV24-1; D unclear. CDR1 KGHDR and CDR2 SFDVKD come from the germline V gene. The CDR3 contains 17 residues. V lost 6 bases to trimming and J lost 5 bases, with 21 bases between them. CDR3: CATSSPKTSTETGELFF. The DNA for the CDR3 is TGTGCCACCAGTTCTCCTAAGACCTCTACAGAGACCGGGGAGCTGTTTTTT.

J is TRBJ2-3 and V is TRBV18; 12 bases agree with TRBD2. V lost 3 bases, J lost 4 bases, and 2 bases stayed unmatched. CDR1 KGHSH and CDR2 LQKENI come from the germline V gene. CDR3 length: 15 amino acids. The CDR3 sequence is CASSPTSGSADTQYF. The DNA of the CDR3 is TGTGCCAGCTCACCGACTAGCGGGAGTGCAGATACGCAGTATTTT.

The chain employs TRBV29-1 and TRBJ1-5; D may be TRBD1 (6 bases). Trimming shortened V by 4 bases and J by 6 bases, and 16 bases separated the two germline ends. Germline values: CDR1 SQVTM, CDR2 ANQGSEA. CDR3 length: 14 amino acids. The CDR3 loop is CSVAGQGIGQPQHF. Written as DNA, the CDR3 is TGCAGCGTTGCGGGACAAGGGATTGGTCAGCCCCAGCATTTT.

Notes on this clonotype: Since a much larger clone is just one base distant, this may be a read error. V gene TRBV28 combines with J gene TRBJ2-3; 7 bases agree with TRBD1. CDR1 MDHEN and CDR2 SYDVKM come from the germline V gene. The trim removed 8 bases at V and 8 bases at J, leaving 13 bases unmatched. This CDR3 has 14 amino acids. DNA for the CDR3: TGTGCCAGCCGCCCCAACGACAGGGCGACTACGCAGTATTTT. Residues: CASRPNDRATTQYF.

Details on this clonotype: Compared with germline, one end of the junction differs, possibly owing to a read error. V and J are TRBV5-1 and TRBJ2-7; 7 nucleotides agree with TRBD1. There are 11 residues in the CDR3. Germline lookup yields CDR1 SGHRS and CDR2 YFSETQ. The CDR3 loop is CTSILDREQYF. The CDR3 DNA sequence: TGCACCAGCATCTTGGACAGGGAGCAGTACTTC.

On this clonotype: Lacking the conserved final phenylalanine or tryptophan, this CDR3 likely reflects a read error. DNA of the CDR3: TGCGCCAGCCAAGATCGTAGAGGGACTGGGGCCAACGTCCTGACTTCC. Protein sequence: CASQDRRGTGANVLTS. This chain links TRBV4-1 with TRBJ2-6; perhaps TRBD2 as D (5 bases). The V gene's germline CDR1 is MGHRA and CDR2 YSYEKL. The length of the CDR3 is 16 residues. Deletions cut 8 bases from V and 2 bases from J, with 16 bases between.

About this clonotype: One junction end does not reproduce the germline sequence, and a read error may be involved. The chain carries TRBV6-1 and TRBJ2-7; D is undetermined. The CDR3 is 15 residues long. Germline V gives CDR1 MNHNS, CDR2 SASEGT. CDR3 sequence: CASSHPADGAYEQYF. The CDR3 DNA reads TGTGCCAGCAGTCATCCGGCAGACGGAGCCTACGAGCAGTATTTC.

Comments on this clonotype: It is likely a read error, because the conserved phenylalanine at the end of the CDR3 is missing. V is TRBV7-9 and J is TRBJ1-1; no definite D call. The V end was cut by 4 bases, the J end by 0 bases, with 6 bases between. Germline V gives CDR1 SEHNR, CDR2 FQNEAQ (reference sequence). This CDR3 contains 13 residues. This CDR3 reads CASSSQMNTEAFL. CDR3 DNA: TGTGCCAGCAGCTCGCAGATGAACACTGAAGCTTTCCTT.

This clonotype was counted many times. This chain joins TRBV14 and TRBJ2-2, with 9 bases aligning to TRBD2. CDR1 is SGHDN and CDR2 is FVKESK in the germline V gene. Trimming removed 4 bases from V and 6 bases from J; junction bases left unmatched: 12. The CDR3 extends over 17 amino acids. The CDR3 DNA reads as TGTGCCAGCAGCCTCCCCCTGATAGCGGGAGTTTCCGGGGAGCTGTTTTTT. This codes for CASSLPLIAGVSGELFF.

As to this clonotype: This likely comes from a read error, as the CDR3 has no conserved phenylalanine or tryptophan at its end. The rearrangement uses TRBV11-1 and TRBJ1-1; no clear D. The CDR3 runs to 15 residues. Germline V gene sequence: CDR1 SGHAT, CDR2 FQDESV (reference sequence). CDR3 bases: TGTGCCAACAGCTTTTTTGGGGTAGCGAACACTGAAGCTTTCCTT. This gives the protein CANSFFGVANTEAFL.

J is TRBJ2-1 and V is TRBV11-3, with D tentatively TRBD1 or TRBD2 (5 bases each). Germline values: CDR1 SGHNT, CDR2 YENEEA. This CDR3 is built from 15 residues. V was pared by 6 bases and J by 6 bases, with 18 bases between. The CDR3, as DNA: TGTGCCAGCAGTCTGGGAAGGGGTGAGGGCAATGAGCAGTTCTTC. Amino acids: CASSLGRGEGNEQFF.

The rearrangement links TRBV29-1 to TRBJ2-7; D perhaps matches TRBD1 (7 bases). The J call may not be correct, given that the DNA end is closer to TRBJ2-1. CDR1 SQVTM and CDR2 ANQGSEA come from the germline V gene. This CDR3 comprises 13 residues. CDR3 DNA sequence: TGCAGCGTCGGAGGGGGCGGGACTGGCGGGCAGTTCTTC. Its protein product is CSVGGGGTGGQFF.

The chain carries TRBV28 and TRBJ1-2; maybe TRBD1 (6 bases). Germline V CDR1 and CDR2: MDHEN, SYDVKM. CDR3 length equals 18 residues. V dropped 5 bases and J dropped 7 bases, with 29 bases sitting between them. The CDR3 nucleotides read TGTGCCAGCAGTCACGTATTCCGGGACAAGCAGATCAGGAGTGGCTACACCTTC. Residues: CASSHVFRDKQIRSGYTF.

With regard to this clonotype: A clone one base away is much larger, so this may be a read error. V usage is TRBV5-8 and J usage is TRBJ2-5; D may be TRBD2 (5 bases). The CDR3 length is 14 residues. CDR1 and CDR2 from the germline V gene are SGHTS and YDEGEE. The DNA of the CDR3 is TGTGCCAGCAGCTTGGGGCTAGCATCAGAGACCCGGTACTTC. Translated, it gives CASSLGLASETRYF.

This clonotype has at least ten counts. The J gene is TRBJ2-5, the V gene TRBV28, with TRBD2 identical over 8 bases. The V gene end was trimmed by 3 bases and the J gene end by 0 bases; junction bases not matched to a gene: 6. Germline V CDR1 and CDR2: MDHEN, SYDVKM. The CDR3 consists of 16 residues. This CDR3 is CASSFQRGTYQETQYF. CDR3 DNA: TGTGCCAGCAGTTTCCAGCGGGGGACGTACCAAGAGACCCAGTACTTC.

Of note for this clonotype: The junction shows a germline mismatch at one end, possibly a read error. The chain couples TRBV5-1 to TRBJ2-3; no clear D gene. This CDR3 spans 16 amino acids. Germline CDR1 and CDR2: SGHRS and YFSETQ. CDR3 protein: CASSLYGRSSTDTPYF. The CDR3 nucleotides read TGCGCCAGCAGCTTGTACGGACGTAGCAGCACAGATACGCCGTATTTT.

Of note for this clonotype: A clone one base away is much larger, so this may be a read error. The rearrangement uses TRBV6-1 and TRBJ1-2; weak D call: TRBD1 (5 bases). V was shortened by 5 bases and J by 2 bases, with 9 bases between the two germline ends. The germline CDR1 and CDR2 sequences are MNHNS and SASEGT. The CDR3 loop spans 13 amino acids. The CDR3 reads CASSIGGNYGYTF. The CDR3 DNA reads TGTGCCAGCAGTATCGGGGGGAACTATGGCTACACCTTC.

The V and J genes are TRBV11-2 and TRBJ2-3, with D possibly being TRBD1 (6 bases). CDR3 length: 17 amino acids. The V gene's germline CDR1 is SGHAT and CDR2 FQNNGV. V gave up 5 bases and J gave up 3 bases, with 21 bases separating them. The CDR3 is CASSPYPRGKGTDTQYF. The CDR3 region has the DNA TGTGCCAGCAGCCCGTACCCCAGGGGTAAAGGAACAGATACGCAGTATTTT.

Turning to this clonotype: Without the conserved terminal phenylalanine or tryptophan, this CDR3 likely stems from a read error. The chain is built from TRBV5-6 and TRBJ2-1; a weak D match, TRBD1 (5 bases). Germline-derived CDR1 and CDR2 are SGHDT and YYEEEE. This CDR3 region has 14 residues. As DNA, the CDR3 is TGTGCCAACAGCTTGGGGCAGTATTACAATGAGCAGTTCTTA. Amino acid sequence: CANSLGQYYNEQFL.

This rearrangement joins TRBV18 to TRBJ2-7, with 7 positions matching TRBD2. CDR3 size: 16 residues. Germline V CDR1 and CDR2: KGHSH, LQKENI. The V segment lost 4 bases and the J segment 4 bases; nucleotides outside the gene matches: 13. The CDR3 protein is CASSQIVGGPTYEQYF. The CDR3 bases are TGTGCCAGCTCACAAATAGTGGGAGGGCCCACGTACGAGCAGTACTTC. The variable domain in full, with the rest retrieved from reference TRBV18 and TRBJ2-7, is NAGVMQNPRHLVRRRGQEARLRCSPMKGHSHVYWYRQLPEEGLKFMVYLQKENIIDESGMPKERFSAEFPKEGPSILRIQQVVRGDSAAYFCASSQIVGGPTYEQYFGPGTRLTVT.

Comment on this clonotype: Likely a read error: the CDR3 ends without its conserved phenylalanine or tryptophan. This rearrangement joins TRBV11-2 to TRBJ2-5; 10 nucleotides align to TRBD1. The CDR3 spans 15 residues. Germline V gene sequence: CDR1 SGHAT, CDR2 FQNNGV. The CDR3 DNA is TGTACCAGCAGCTTAAGGACAGGGGGAGGGGAGACCCAGTACTTA. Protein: CTSSLRTGGGETQYL.

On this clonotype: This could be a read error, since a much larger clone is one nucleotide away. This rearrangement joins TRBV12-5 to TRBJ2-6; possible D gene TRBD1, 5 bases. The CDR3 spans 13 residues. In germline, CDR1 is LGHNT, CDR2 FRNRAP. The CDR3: CASAASGANALTF. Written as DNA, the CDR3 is TGTGCTAGTGCCGCCTCTGGGGCCAACGCCCTGACTTTC.

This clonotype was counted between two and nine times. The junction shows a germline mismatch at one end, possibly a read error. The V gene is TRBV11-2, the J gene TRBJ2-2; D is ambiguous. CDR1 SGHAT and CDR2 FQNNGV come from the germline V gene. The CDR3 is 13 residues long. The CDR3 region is CASNLEVAGELFF. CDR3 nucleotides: TGTGCGAGCAACTTAGAAGTGGCCGGGGAGCTGTTTTTT.

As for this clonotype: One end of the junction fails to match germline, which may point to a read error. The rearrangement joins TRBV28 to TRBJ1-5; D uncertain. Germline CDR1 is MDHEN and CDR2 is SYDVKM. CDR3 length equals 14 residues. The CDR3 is CVSSLPRGNQLQHF. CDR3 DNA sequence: TGTGTCAGCAGTCTACCTCGTGGCAATCAGCTCCAGCATTTT. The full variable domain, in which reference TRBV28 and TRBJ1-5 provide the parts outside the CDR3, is DVKVTQSSRYLVKRTGEKVFLECVQDMDHENMFWYRQDPGLGLRLIYFSYDVKMKEKGDIPEGYSVSREKKERFSLILESASTNQTSMYLCVSSLPRGNQLQHFGDGTRLSIL.